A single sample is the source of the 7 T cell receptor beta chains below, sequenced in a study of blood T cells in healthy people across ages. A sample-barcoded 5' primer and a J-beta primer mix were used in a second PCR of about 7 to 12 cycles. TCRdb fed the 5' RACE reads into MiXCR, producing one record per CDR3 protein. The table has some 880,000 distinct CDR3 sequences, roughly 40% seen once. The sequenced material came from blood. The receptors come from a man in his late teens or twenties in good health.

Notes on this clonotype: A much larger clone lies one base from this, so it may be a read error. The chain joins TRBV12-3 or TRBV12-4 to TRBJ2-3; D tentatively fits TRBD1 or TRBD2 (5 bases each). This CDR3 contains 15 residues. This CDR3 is CASSRGDSSTDTRYF. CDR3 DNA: TGTGCCAGCAGTAGGGGCGACTCTAGCACAGATACGCGGTATTTT.

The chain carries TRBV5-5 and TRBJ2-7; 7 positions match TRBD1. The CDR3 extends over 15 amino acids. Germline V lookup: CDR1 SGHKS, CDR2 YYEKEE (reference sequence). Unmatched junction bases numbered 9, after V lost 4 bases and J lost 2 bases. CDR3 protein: CASSGSRQGTYEQYF. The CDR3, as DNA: TGTGCCAGCAGCGGGTCAAGACAGGGAACCTACGAGCAGTACTTC. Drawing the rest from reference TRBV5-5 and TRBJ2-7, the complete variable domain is DAGVTQSPTHLIKTRGQQVTLRCSPISGHKSVSWYQQVLGQGPQFIFQYYEKEERGRGNFPDRFSARQFPNYSSELNVNALLLGDSALYLCASSGSRQGTYEQYFGPGTRLTVT.

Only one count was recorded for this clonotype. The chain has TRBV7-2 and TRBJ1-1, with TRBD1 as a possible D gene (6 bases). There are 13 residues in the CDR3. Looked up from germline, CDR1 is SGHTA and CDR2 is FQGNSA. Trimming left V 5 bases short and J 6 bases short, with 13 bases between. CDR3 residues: CASSMGTLPEAFF. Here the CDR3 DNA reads TGTGCCAGCAGCATGGGGACATTGCCTGAAGCTTTCTTT.

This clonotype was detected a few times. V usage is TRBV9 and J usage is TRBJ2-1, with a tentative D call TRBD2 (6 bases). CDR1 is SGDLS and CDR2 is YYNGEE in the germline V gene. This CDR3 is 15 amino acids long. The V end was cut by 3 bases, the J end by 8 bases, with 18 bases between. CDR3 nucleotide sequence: TGTGCCAGCAGCGCGCCCCCAATTCCGGGGGATGAGCAGTTCTTC. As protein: CASSAPPIPGDEQFF.

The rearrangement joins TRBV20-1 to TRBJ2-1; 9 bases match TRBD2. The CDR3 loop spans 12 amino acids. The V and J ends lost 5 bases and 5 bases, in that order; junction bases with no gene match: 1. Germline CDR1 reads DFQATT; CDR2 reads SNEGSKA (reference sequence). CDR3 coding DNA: TGCAGTGCTCTAGCGGGGAACAATGAGCAGTTCTTC. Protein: CSALAGNNEQFF.

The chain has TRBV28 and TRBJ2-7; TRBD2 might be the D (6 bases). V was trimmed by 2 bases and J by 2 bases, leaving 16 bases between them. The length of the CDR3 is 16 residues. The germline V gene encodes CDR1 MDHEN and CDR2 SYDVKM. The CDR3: CASSLGLASATYEQYF. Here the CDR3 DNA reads TGTGCCAGCAGTTTAGGTCTCGCTAGCGCAACCTACGAGCAGTACTTC.

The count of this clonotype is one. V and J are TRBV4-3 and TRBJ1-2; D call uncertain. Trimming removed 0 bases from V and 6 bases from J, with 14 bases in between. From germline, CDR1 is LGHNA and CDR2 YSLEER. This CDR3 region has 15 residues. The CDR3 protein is CASSQDLKGINGYTF. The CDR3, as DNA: TGCGCCAGCAGCCAAGATCTAAAGGGAATAAATGGCTACACCTTC.